This T cell receptor (beta chain) came from a study of T cell responses to AZD1222 COVID-19 vaccine. TCRdb's table, derived via immunoSEQ multiplex PCR, lists solely in-frame clones and lacks some. The sample records about 180,000 clones, around 90% being singletons. V lost 1 base to trimming and J lost 4 bases, with 10 bases between them. The CDR3 is 14 amino acids. From germline, CDR1 is SEHNR and CDR2 FQNEAQ (reference sequence). The sequence was obtained from an adult who received the AZD1222 COVID-19 vaccine. The genes are TRBV7-9 and TRBJ1-1; D possibly corresponds to TRBD1 (5 bases). Sequences were derived from peripheral blood, sampled 28 days after the second AZD1222 dose. CDR3 sequence reads: CASSLGSTVTEAFF. The DNA for the CDR3 is TGTGCCAGCAGCTTAGGCTCGACAGTCACTGAAGCTTTCTTT.